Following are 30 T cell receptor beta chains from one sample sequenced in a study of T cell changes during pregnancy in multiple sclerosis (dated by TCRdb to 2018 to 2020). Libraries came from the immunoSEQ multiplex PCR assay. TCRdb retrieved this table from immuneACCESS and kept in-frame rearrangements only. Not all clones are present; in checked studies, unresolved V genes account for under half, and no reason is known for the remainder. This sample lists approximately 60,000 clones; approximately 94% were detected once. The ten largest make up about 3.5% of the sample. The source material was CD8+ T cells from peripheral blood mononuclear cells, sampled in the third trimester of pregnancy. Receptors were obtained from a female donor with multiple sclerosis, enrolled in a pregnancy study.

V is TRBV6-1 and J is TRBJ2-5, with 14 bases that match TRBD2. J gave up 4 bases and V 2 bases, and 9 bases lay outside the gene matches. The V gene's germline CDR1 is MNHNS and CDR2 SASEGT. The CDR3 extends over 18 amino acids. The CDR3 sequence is CASSERLAGGPSLETQYF. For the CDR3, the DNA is TGTGCCAGCAGTGAAAGACTAGCGGGAGGGCCGAGCTTAGAGACCCAGTACTTC.

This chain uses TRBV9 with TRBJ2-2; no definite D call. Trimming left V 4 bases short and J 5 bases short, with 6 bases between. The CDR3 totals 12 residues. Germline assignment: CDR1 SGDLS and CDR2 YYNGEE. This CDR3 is CASSPSTGELFF. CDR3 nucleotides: TGTGCCAGCAGCCCGTCTACCGGGGAGCTGTTTTTT.

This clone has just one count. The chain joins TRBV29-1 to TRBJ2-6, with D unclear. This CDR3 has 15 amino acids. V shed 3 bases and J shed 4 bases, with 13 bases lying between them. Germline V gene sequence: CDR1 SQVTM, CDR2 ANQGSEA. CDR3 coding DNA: TGCAGCGTTGATCAACCGTCTAAGGGGGCCAACGTCCTGACTTTC. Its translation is CSVDQPSKGANVLTF.

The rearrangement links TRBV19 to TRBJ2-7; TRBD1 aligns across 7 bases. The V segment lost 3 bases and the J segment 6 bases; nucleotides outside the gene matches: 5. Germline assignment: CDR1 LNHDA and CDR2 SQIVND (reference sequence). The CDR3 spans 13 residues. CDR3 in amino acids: CASSIGDRSEQYF. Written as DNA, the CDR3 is TGTGCCAGTAGTATTGGGGACAGATCCGAGCAGTACTTC.

Here the CDR3 DNA reads TGTGCCAGCAGCTTGTGGGTTGCGGAAACCCTCTACAATGAGCAGTTCTTC. This sequence encodes CASSLWVAETLYNEQFF. V usage is TRBV5-6 and J usage is TRBJ2-1; D remains ambiguous. Trimming took 1 base from V and 3 from J, leaving 17 bases between them. Looked up from germline, CDR1 is SGHDT and CDR2 is YYEEEE. The CDR3 length is 17 residues.

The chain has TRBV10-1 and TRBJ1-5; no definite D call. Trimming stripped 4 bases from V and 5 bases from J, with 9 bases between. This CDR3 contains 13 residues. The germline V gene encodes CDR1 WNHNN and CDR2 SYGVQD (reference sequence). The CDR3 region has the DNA TGCGCCAGCAGTGTTACTCTCCATCAGCCCCAGCATTTT. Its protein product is CASSVTLHQPQHF.

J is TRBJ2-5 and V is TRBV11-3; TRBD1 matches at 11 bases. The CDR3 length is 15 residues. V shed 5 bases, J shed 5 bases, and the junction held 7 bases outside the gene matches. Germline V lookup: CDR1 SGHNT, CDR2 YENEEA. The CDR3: CASSPGQGAAETQYF. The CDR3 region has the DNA TGTGCCAGCAGCCCAGGACAGGGGGCCGCCGAGACCCAGTACTTC.

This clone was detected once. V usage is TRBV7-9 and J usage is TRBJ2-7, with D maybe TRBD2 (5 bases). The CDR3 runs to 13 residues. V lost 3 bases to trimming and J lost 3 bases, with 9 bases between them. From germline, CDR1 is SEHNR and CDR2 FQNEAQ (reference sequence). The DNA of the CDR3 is TGTGCCAGCAGCTTGGGAGATTTCTACGAGCAGTACTTC. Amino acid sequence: CASSLGDFYEQYF.

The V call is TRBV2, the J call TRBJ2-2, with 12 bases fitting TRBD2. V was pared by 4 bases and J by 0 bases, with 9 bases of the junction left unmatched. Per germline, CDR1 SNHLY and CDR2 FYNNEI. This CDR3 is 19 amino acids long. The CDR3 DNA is TGTGCCAGCAGTGGAGGACTAGCGGGACTCCTGGCGAACACCGGGGAGCTGTTTTTT. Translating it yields CASSGGLAGLLANTGELFF.

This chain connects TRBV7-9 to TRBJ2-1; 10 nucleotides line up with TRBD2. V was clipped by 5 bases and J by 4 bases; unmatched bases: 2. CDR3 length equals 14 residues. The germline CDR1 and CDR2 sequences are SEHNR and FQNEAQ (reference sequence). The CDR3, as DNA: TGTGCCAGCAGCGGACTAGCGGCGTACAATGAGCAGTTCTTC. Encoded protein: CASSGLAAYNEQFF.

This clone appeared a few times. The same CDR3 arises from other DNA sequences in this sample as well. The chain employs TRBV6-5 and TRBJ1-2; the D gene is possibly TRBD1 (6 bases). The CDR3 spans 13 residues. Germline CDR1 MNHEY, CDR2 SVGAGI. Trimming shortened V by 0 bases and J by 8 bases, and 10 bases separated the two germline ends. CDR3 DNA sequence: TGTGCCAGCAGTTACTCGGAGGACAGCGGCTACACCTTC. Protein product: CASSYSEDSGYTF.

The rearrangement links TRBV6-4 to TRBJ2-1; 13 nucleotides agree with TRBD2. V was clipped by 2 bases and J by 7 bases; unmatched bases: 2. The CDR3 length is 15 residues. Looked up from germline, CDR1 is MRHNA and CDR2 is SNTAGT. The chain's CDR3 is CASSDRTSGSNEQFF. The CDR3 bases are TGTGCCAGCAGTGACAGGACTAGCGGGAGTAATGAGCAGTTCTTC.

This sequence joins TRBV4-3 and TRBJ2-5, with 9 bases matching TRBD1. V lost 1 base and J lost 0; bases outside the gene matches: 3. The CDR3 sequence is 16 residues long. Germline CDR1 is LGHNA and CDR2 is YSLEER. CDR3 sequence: CASSQGDRVYQETQYF. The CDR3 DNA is TGCGCCAGCAGCCAAGGGGACAGGGTCTACCAAGAGACCCAGTACTTC.

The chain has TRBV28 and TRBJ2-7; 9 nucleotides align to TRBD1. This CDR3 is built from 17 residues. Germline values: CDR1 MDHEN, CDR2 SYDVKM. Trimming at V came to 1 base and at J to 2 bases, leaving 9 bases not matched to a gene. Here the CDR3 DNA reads TGTGCCAGCAGTTTATTGGGGAGGGGGACAGGGCCCTACGAGCAGTACTTC. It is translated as CASSLLGRGTGPYEQYF.

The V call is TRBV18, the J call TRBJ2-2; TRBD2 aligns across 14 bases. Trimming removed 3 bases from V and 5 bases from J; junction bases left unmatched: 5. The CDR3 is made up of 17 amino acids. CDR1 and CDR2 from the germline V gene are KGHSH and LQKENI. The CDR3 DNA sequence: TGTGCCAGCTCACCGGAAAGACTAGCGGGAGGGACCGGGGAGCTGTTTTTT. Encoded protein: CASSPERLAGGTGELFF.

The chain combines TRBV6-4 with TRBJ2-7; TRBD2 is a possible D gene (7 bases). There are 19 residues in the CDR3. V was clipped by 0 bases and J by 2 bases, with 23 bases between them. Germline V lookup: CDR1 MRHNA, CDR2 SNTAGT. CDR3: CASSDSIRGAGWGPYEQYF. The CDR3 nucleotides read TGTGCCAGCAGTGACTCGATACGGGGGGCGGGATGGGGGCCCTACGAGCAGTACTTC.

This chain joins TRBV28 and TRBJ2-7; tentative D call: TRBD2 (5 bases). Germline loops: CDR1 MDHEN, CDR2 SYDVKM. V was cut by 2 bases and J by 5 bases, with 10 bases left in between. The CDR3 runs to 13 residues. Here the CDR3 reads CASSLNGNNEQYF. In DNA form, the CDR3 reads TGTGCCAGCAGTTTAAACGGGAATAACGAGCAGTACTTC.

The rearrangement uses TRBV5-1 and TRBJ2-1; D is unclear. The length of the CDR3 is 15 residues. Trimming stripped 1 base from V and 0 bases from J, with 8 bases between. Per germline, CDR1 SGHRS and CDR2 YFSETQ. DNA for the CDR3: TGCGCCAGCAGCTTGACGGAGAGCTCCTACAATGAGCAGTTCTTC. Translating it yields CASSLTESSYNEQFF.

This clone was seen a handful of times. Written as DNA, the CDR3 is TGTGCCAGCAGCATTAGAATAGACTCCTACGAGCAGTACTTC. The encoded protein is CASSIRIDSYEQYF. This rearrangement joins TRBV7-8 to TRBJ2-7; D uncertain. There are 14 residues in the CDR3. Germline V gene lookup returns CDR1 SGHVS and CDR2 FQNEAQ. V lost 5 bases to trimming and J lost 0 bases, with 11 bases between them.

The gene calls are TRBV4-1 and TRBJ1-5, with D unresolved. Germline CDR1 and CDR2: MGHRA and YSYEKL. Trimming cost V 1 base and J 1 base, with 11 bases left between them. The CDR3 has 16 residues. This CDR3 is CASSQVGEASNQPQHF. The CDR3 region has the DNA TGCGCCAGCAGCCAAGTTGGGGAGGCGAGCAATCAGCCCCAGCATTTT.

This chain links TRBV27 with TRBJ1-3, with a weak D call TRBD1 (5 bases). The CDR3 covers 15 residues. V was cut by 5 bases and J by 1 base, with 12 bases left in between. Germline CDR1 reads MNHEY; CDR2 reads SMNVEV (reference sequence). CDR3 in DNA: TGTGCCAGCAGTCCTCAGGGTGCTTCTGGAAACACCATATATTTT. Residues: CASSPQGASGNTIYF.

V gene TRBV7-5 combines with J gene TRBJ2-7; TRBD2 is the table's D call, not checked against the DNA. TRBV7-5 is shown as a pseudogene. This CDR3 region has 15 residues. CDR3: CARSPLRDSFYEQYF. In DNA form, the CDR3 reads TGTGCCAGAAGCCCTCTCCGGGACTCTTTCTACGAGCAGTACTTC.

DNA for the CDR3: TGTGCCACCCAGGGACAGGGGGATGAAAAACTGTTTTTT. Translation: CATQGQGDEKLFF. The rearrangement links TRBV6-5 to TRBJ1-4; 11 nucleotides align to TRBD1. CDR3 length equals 13 residues. The V gene end was trimmed by 10 bases and the J gene end by 6 bases; junction bases not matched to a gene: 4. Germline CDR1 reads MNHEY; CDR2 reads SVGAGI.

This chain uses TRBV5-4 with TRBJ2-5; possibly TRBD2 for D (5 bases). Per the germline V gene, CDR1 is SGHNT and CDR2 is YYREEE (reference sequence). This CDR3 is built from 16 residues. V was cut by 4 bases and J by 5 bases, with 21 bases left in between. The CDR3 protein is CASSPHQRQAEETQYF. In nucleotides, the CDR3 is TGTGCCAGCAGCCCCCACCAGCGGCAGGCAGAGGAGACCCAGTACTTC. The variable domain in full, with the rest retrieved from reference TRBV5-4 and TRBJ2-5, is ETGVTQSPTHLIKTRGQQVTLRCSSQSGHNTVSWYQQALGQGPQFIFQYYREEENGRGNFPPRFSGLQFPNYSSELNVNALELDDSALYLCASSPHQRQAEETQYFGPGTRLLVL.

The CDR3 is CASSLQGAPTEAFF. CDR3 DNA sequence: TGTGCCAGCAGCTTGCAGGGGGCGCCCACTGAAGCTTTCTTT. The chain is built from TRBV27 and TRBJ1-1; 8 bases agree with TRBD1. Germline V CDR1 and CDR2: MNHEY, SMNVEV (reference sequence). V shed 6 bases and J 4 bases; nucleotides not matched to a gene: 7. The CDR3 spans 14 residues.

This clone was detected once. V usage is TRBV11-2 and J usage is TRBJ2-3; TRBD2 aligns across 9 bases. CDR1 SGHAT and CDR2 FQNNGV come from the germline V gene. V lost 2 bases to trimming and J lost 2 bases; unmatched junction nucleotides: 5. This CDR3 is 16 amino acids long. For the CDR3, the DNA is TGTGCCAGCAGCTTATGGGCGGGAGGGGACACAGATACGCAGTATTTT. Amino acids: CASSLWAGGDTDTQYF.

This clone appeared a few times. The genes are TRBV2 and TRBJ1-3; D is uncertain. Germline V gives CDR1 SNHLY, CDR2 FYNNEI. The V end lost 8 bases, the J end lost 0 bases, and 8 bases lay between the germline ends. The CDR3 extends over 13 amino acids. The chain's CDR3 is CASHRDSGNTIYF. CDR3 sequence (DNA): TGTGCCAGCCATCGGGACTCTGGAAACACCATATATTTT.

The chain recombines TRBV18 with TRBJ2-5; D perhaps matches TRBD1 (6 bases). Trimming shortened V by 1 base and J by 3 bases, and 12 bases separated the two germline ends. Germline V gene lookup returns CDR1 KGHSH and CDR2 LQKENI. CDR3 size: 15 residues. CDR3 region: CASSPRDKAEETQYF. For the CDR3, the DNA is TGTGCCAGCTCACCACGGGACAAGGCCGAAGAGACCCAGTACTTC.

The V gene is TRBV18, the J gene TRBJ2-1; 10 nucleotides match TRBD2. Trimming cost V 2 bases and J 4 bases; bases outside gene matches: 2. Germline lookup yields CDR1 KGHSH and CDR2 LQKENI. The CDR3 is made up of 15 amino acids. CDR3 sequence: CASSPGTSVYNEQFF. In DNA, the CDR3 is TGTGCCAGCTCACCAGGGACTAGCGTTTACAATGAGCAGTTCTTC.

The CDR3 nucleotides read TGCGCCAGCAGCCAAGGGGGCAGTGGGACTAGCCGCGAGCAGTACTTC. Translating it yields CASSQGGSGTSREQYF. This chain links TRBV4-1 with TRBJ2-7, with 9 bases aligning to TRBD2. This CDR3 is 16 amino acids long. The V and J ends lost 1 base and 6 bases, in that order; junction bases with no gene match: 10. The germline V gene encodes CDR1 MGHRA and CDR2 YSYEKL.